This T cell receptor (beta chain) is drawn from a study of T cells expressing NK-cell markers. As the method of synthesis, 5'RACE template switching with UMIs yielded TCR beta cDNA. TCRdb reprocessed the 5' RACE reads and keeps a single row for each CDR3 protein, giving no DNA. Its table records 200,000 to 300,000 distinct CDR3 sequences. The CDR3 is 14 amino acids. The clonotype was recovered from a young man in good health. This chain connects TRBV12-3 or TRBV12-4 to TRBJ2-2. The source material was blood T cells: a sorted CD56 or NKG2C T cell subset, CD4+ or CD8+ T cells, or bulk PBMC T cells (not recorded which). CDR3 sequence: CASSPNSATGELFF.